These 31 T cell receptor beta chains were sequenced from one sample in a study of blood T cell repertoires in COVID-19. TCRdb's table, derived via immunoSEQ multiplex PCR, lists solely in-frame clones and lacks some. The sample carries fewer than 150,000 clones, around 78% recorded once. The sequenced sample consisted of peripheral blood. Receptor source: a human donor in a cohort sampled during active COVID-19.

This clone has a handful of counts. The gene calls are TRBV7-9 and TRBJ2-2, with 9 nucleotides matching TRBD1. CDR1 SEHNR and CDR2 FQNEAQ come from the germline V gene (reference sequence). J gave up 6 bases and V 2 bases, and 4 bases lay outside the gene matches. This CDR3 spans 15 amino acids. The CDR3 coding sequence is TGTGCCAGCAGCTTACCGGGACAGGGAGCCGGGGAGCTGTTTTTT. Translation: CASSLPGQGAGELFF.

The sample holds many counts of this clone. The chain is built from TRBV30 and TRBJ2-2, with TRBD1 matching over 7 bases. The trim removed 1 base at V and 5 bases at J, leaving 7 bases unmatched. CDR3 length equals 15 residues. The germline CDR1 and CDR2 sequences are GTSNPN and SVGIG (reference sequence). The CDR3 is CAWSAQGVGTGELFF. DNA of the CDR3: TGTGCCTGGAGTGCCCAGGGGGTCGGGACCGGGGAGCTGTTTTTT.

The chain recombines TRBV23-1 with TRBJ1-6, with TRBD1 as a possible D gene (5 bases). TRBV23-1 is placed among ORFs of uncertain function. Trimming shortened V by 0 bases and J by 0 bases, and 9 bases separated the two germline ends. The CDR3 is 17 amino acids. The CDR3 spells CASSQSDRSSYNSPLHF. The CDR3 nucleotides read TGCGCCAGCAGTCAATCAGACAGAAGCTCCTATAATTCACCCCTCCACTTT.

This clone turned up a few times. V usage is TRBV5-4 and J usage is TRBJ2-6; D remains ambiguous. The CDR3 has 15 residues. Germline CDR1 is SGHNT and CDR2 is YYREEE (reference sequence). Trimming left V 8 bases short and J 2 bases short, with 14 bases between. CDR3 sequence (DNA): TGTGCCAGTGTTGAGAGAATCGCTGGGGCCAACGTCCTGACTTTC. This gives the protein CASVERIAGANVLTF. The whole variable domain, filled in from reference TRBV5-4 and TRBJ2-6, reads ETGVTQSPTHLIKTRGQQVTLRCSSQSGHNTVSWYQQALGQGPQFIFQYYREEENGRGNFPPRFSGLQFPNYSSELNVNALELDDSALYLCASVERIAGANVLTFGAGSRLTVL.

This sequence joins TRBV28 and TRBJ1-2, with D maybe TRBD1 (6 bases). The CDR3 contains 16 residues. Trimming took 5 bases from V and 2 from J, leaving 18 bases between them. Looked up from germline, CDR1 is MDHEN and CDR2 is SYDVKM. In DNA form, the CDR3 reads TGTGCCAGCAGTACCGGACAGTCTGGCAGAAACTATGGCTACACCTTC. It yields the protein CASSTGQSGRNYGYTF.

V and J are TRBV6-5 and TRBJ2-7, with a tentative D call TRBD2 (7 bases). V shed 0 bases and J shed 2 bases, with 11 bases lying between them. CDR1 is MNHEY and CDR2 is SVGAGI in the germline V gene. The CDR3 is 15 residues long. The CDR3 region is CASSYSQGGTYEQYF. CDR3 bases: TGTGCCAGCAGTTACTCACAGGGAGGGACCTACGAGCAGTACTTC.

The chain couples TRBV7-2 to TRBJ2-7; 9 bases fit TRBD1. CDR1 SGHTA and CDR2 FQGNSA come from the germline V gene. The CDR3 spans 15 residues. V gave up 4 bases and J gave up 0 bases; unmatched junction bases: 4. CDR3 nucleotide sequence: TGTGCCAGCAGCTACAACAGGGGGCTCTCCTACGAGCAGTACTTC. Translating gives CASSYNRGLSYEQYF.

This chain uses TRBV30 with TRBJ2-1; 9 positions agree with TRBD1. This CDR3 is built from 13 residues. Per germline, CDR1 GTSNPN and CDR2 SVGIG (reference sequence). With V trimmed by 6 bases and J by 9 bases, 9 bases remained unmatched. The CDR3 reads CACSGTGIFEQFF. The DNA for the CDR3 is TGTGCCTGCTCCGGGACAGGGATTTTTGAGCAGTTCTTC.

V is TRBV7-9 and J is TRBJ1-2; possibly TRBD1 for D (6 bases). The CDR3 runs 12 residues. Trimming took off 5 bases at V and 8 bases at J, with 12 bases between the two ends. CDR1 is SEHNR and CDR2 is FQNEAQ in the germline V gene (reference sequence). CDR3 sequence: CASSQGGGGYTF. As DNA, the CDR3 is TGTGCCAGCAGCCAGGGAGGGGGAGGCTACACCTTC.

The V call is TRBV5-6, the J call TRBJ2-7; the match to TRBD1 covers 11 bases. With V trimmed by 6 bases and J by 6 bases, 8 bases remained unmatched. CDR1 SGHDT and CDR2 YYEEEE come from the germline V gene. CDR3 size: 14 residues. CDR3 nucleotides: TGTGCCAGCACCCTTGGGGACAGGGGGGGCGAGCAGTACTTC. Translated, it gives CASTLGDRGGEQYF.

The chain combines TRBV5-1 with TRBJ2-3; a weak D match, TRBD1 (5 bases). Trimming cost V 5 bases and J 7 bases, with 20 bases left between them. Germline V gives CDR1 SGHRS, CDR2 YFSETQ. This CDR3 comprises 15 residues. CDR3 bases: TGCGCCAGCAGTCAATCTGCAGGGCGGTTTCATACGCAGTATTTT. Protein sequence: CASSQSAGRFHTQYF.

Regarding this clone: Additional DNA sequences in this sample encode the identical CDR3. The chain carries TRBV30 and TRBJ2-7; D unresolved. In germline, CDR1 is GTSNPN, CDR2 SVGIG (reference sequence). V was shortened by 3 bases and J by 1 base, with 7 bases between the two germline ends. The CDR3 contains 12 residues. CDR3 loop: CAWSSLSYEQYF. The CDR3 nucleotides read TGTGCCTGGAGCTCTTTATCCTACGAGCAGTACTTC.

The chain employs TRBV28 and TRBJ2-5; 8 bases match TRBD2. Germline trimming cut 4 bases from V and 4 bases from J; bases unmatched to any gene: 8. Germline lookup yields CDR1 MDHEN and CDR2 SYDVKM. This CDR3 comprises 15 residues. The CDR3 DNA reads TGTGCCAGCAGTTCGGGACTAGGTACCTCAGAGACCCAGTACTTC. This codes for CASSSGLGTSETQYF.

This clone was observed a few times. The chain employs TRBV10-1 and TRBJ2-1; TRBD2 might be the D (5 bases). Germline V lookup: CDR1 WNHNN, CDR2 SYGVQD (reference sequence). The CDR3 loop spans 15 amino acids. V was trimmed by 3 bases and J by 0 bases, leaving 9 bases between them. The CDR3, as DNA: TGCGCCAGCAGTGACGGGGAGAGCTCCTACAATGAGCAGTTCTTC. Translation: CASSDGESSYNEQFF.

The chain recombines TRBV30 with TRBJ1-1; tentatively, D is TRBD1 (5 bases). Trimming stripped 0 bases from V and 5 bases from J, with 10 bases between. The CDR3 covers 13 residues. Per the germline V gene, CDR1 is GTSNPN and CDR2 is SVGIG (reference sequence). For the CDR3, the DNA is TGTGCCTGGAGTGTCGGGGGGGTTACTGAAGCTTTCTTT. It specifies CAWSVGGVTEAFF.

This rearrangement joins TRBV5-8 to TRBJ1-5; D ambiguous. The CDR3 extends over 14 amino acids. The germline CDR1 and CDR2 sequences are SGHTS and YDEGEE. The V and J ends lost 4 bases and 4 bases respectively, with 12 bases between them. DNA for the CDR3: TGTGCCAGCAGCGTGAGGCCTCGGAATCAGCCCCAGCATTTT. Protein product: CASSVRPRNQPQHF.

The CDR3 protein is CASSRGVGYNEQFF. The CDR3 nucleotides are TGTGCCAGCAGCCGTGGAGTCGGGTACAATGAGCAGTTCTTC. The chain combines TRBV6-5 with TRBJ2-1; D is undetermined. V lost 6 bases and J lost 4, with 13 bases in between. The length of the CDR3 is 14 residues. Per the germline V gene, CDR1 is MNHEY and CDR2 is SVGAGI.

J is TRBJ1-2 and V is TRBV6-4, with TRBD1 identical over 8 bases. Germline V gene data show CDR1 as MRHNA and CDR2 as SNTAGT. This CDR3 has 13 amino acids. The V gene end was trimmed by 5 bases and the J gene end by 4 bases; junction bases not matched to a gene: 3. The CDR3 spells CASSPDRGYGYTF. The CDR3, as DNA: TGTGCCAGCAGTCCAGACAGGGGCTATGGCTACACCTTC.

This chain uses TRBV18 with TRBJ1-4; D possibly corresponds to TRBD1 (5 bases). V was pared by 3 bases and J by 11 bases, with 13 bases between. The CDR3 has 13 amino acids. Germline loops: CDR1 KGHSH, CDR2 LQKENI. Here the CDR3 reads CASSPPRVEKLFF. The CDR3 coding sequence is TGTGCCAGCTCACCCCCCAGGGTTGAGAAACTGTTTTTT.

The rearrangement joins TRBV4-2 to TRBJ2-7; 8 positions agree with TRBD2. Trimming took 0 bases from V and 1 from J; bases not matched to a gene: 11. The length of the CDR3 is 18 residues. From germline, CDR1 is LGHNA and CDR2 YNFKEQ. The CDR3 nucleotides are TGTGCCAGCAGCCAAGAGGTTTTCGGCGGGGGGACTTCCTACGAGCAGTACTTC. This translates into CASSQEVFGGGTSYEQYF.

The CDR3 DNA follows: TGCAGTGCTAGTTCTCTAGCTCCTAGCACAGATACGCAGTATTTT. It yields the protein CSASSLAPSTDTQYF. The chain carries TRBV20-1 and TRBJ2-3; tentatively, D is TRBD2 (5 bases). The V end lost 3 bases, the J end lost 0 bases, and 13 bases lay between the germline ends. Germline-derived CDR1 and CDR2 are DFQATT and SNEGSKA (reference sequence). This CDR3 has 15 amino acids.

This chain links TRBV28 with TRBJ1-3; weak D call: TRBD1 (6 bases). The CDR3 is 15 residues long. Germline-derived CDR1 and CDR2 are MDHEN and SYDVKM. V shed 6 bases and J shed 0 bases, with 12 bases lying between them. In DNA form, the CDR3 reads TGTGCCAGCAGGGCCGGACAGCTCTCTGGAAACACCATATATTTT. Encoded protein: CASRAGQLSGNTIYF.

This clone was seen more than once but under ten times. The DNA of the CDR3 is TGTGCCAGTGAAAAGACAGGGTCAGATACGCAGTATTTT. Protein product: CASEKTGSDTQYF. The chain is built from TRBV19 and TRBJ2-3; 7 bases are shared with TRBD1. Trimming cost V 8 bases and J 4 bases; bases outside gene matches: 6. The germline V gene encodes CDR1 LNHDA and CDR2 SQIVND (reference sequence). The CDR3 has 13 amino acids.

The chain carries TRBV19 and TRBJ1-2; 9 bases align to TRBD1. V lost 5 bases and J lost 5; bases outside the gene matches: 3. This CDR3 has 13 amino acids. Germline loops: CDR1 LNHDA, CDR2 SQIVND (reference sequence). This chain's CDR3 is CASSRDRVYGYTF. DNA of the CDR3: TGTGCCAGTAGTCGGGACAGGGTTTATGGCTACACCTTC.

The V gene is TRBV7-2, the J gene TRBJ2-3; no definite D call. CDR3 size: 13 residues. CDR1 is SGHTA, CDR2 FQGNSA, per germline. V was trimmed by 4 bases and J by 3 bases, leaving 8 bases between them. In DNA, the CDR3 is TGTGCCAGCAGCTCCCCCGGGACAGATACGCAGTATTTT. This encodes CASSSPGTDTQYF. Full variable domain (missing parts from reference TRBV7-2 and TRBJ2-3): GAGVSQSPSNKVTEKGKDVELRCDPISGHTALYWYRQSLGQGLEFLIYFQGNSAPDKSGLPSDRFSAERTGGSVSTLTIQRTQQEDSAVYLCASSSPGTDTQYFGPGTRLTVL.

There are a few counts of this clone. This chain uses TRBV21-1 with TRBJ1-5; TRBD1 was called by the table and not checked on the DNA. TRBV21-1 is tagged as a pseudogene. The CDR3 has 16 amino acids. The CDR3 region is CASSITEGQANEPQHF. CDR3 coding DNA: TGTGCCAGCAGCATAACCGAAGGACAGGCCAATGAGCCCCAGCATTTT.

The CDR3 is CASSQDGQGRDTQYF. In nucleotides, the CDR3 is TGCGCCAGCAGCCAAGATGGGCAGGGAAGAGATACGCAGTATTTT. V gene TRBV4-1 combines with J gene TRBJ2-3; D may be TRBD1 (5 bases). This CDR3 contains 15 residues. Germline V gene lookup returns CDR1 MGHRA and CDR2 YSYEKL. V was shortened by 0 bases and J by 5 bases, with 12 bases between the two germline ends.

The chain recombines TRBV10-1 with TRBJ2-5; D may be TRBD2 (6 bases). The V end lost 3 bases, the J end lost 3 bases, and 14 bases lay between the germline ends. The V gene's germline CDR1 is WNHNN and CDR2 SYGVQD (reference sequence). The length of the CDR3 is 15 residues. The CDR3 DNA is TGCGCCAGCAGTGACTATGAGGCGGGGAAAGAGACCCAGTACTTC. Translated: CASSDYEAGKETQYF.

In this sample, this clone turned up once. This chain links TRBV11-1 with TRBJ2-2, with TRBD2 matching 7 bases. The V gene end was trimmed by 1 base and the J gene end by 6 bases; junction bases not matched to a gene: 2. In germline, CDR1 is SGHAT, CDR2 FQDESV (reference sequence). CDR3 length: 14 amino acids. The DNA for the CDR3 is TGTGCCAGCAGCTTAGGCCTAGCGGCCGGGGAGCTGTTTTTT. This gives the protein CASSLGLAAGELFF.

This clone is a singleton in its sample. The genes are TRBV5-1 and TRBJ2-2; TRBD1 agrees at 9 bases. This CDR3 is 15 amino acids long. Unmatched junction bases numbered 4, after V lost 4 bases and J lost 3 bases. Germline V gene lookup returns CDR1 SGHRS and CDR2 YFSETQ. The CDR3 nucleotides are TGCGCCAGCAGCACCTGGACAGGGGACACCGGGGAGCTGTTTTTT. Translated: CASSTWTGDTGELFF. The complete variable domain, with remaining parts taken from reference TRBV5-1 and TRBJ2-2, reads KAGVTQTPRYLIKTRGQQVTLSCSPISGHRSVSWYQQTPGQGLQFLFEYFSETQRNKGNFPGRFSGRQFSNSRSEMNVSTLELGDSALYLCASSTWTGDTGELFFGEGSRLTVL.

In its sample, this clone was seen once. CDR3 nucleotides: TGTGCCAGCAGCCCGGGACTAGCGGGGGAATATACGCAGTATTTT. Translating it yields CASSPGLAGEYTQYF. The chain carries TRBV5-4 and TRBJ2-3; TRBD2 agrees at 14 bases. CDR3 length equals 15 residues. V trimming: 4 bases; J trimming: 7 bases; junction bases outside the gene matches: 5. CDR1 SGHNT and CDR2 YYREEE come from the germline V gene (reference sequence).